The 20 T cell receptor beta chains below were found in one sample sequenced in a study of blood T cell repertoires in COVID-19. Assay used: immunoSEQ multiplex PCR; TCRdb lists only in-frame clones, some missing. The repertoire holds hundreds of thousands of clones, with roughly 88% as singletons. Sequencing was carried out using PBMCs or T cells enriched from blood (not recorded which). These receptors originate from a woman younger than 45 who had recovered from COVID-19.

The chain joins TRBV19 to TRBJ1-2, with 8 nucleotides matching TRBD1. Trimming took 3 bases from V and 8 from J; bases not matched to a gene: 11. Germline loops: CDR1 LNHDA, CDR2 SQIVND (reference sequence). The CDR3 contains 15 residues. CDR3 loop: CASSIPKDRVFGYTF. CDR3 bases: TGTGCCAGTAGTATCCCCAAGGACAGGGTCTTCGGCTACACCTTC.

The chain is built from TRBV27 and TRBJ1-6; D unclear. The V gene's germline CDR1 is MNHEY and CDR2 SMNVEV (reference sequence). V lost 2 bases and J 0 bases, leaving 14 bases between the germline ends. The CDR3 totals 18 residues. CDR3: CASSLSFVGSSYNSPLHF. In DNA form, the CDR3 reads TGTGCCAGCAGTTTAAGTTTTGTCGGGAGCTCCTATAATTCACCCCTCCACTTT.

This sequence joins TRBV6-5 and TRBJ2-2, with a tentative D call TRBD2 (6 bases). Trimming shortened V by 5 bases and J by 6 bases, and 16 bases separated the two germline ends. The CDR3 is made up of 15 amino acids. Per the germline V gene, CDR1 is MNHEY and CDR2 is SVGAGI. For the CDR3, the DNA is TGTGCCAGCAGTCGTATAGGAGGGTACCCCGGGGAGCTGTTTTTT. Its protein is CASSRIGGYPGELFF.

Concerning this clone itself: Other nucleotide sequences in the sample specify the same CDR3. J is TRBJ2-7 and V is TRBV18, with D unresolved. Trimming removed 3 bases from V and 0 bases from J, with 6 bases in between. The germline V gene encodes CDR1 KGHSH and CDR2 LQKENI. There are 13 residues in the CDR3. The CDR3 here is CASSPGSSYEQYF. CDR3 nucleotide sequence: TGTGCCAGCTCACCGGGCAGCTCCTACGAGCAGTACTTC. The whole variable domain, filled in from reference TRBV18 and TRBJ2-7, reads NAGVMQNPRHLVRRRGQEARLRCSPMKGHSHVYWYRQLPEEGLKFMVYLQKENIIDESGMPKERFSAEFPKEGPSILRIQQVVRGDSAAYFCASSPGSSYEQYFGPGTRLTVT.

The CDR3 DNA sequence: TGCGCCAGCAGCTTGATTTCGGGCGCACAGGCCTATGGCTACACCTTC. Translation gives CASSLISGAQAYGYTF. The chain couples TRBV5-1 to TRBJ1-2; the D gene is possibly TRBD1 (5 bases). This CDR3 comprises 16 residues. Trimming removed 1 base at V and 4 bases at J, with 17 bases between. CDR1 is SGHRS, CDR2 YFSETQ, per germline.

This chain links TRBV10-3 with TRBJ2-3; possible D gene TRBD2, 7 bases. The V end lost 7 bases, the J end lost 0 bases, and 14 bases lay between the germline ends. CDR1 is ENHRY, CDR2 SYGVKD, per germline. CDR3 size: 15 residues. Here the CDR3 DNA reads TGTGCCATCAAAGAACGGGGGGCTAGCACAGATACGCAGTATTTT. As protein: CAIKERGASTDTQYF.

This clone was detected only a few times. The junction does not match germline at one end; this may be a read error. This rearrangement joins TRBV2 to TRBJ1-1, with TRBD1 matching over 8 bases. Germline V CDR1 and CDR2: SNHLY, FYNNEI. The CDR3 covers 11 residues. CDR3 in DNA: TGTGCCAGCAGTGAAATGGGGACAGGTCCATTT. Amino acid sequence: CASSEMGTGPF.

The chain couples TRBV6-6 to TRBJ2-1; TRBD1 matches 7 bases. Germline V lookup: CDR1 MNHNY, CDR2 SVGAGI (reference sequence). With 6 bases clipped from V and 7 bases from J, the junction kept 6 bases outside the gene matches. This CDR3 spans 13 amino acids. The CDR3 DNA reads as TGTGCCAGCAGCGGGACAGCCCGAAATGAGCAGTTCTTC. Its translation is CASSGTARNEQFF.

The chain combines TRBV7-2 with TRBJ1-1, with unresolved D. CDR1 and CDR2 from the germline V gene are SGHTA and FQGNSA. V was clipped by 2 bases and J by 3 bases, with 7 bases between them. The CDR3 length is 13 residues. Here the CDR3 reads CASSLTVDTEAFF. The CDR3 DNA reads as TGTGCCAGCAGCTTAACGGTGGACACTGAAGCTTTCTTT.

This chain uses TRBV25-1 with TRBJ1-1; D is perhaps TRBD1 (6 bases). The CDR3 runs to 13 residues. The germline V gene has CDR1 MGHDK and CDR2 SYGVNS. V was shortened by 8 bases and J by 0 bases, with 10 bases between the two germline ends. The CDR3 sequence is CASGAGVNTEAFF. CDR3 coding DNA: TGTGCCAGCGGGGCAGGGGTGAACACTGAAGCTTTCTTT.

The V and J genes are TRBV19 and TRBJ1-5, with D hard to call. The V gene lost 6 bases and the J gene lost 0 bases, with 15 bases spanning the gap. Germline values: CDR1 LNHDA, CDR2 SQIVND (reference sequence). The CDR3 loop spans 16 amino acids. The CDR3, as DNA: TGTGCCAGTAGCGCGAGGGTGTCGTATAGCAATCAGCCCCAGCATTTT. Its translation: CASSARVSYSNQPQHF.

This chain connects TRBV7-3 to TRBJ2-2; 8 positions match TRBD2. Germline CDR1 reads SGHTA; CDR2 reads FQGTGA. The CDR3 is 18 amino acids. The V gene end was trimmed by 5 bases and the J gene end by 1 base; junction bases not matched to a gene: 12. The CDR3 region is CASSNRGAGAGNTGELFF. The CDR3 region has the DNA TGTGCCAGCAGCAATCGGGGAGCGGGAGCCGGGAACACCGGGGAGCTGTTTTTT.

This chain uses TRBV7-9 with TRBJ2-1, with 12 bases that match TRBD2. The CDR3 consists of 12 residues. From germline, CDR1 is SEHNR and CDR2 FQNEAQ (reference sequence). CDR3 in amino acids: CALAGGRYEQFF. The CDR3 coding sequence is TGTGCACTAGCGGGGGGTAGGTATGAGCAGTTCTTC.

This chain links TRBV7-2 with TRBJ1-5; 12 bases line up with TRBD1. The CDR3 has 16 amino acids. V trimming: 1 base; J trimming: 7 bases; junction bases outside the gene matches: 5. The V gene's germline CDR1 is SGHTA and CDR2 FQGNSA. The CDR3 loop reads CASSLGPGTGGQPQHF. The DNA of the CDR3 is TGTGCCAGCAGCTTAGGCCCCGGGACAGGGGGCCAGCCCCAGCATTTT.

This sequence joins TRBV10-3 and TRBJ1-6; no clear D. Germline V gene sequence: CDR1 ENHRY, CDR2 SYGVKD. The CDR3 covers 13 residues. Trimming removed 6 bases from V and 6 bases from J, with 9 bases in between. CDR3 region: CAISLDPNSPLHF. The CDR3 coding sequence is TGTGCCATCAGCCTAGACCCTAATTCACCCCTCCACTTT.

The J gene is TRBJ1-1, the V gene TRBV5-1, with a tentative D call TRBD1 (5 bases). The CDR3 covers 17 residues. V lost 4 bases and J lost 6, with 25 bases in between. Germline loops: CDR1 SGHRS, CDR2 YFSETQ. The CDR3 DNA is TGCGCCAGCAGCCCCCCCCAGGGCAGGTCCCTGTCCTCTGAAGCTTTCTTT. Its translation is CASSPPQGRSLSSEAFF. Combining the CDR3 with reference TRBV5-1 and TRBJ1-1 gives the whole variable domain KAGVTQTPRYLIKTRGQQVTLSCSPISGHRSVSWYQQTPGQGLQFLFEYFSETQRNKGNFPGRFSGRQFSNSRSEMNVSTLELGDSALYLCASSPPQGRSLSSEAFFGQGTRLTVV.

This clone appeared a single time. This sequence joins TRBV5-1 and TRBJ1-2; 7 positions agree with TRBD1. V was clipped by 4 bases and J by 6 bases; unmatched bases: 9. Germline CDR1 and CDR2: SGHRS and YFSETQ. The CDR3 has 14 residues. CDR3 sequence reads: CASSDVGQTDGYTF. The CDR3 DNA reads TGCGCCAGCAGCGACGTGGGACAGACGGATGGCTACACCTTC.

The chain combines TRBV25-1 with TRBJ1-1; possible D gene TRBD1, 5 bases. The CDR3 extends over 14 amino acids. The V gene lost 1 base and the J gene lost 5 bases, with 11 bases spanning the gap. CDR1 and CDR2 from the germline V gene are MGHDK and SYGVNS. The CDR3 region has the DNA TGTGCCAGCAGTGAATTGGGGGGAAGGACTGAAGCTTTCTTT. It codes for CASSELGGRTEAFF. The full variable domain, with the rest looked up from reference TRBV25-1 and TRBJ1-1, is EADIYQTPRYLVIGTGKKITLECSQTMGHDKMYWYQQDPGMELHLIHYSYGVNSTEKGDLSSESTVSRIRTEHFPLTLESARPSHTSQYLCASSELGGRTEAFFGQGTRLTVV.

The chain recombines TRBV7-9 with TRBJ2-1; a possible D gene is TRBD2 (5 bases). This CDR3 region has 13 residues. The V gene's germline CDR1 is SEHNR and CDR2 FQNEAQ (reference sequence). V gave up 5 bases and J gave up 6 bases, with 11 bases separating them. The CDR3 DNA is TGTGCCAGCAGCATTACTAGAGGCAATGAGCAGTTCTTC. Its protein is CASSITRGNEQFF.

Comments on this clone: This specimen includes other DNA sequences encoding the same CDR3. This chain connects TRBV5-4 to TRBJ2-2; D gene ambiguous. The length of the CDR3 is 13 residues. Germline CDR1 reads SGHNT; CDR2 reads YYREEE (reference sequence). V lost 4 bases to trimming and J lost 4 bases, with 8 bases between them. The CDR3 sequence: CASSPSITGELFF. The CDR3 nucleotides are TGTGCCAGCAGCCCGTCTATCACCGGGGAGCTGTTTTTT. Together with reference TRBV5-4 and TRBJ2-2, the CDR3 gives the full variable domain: ETGVTQSPTHLIKTRGQQVTLRCSSQSGHNTVSWYQQALGQGPQFIFQYYREEENGRGNFPPRFSGLQFPNYSSELNVNALELDDSALYLCASSPSITGELFFGEGSRLTVL.